Listed here is a single T cell receptor beta chain. This entry is derived from a study of blood T cell repertoires in COVID-19. Study-level information: From T cells, B-cell-depleted T cells, or PBMCs came the material, which was cDNA or gDNA.

The length of the CDR3 is 16 residues. The germline V gene encodes CDR1 SGHNT and CDR2 YYREEE (reference sequence). J was trimmed by 5 bases and V by 4 bases; bases with no gene match: 8. Authors' methods: Estimates of nucleated cell counts were drawn from the amplification of reference gene primers. Clones were sequenced by immunoSEQ multiplex PCR, and TCRdb holds only the in-frame ones, with some missing. V, J and clone size are taken as reported in that table, and D and trimming were inferred from the DNA itself. The data contain tens of thousands of clones, around 90% of them singletons. Sequencing used peripheral blood. The chain is built from TRBV5-4 and TRBJ1-4, with 10 bases matching TRBD1. The sequence was obtained from a human donor in a cohort sampled during active COVID-19. The CDR3 DNA sequence: TGTGCCAGCAGCAGATGGACAGGGGGGTACAATGAAAAACTGTTTTTT. Translated, it gives CASSRWTGGYNEKLFF.